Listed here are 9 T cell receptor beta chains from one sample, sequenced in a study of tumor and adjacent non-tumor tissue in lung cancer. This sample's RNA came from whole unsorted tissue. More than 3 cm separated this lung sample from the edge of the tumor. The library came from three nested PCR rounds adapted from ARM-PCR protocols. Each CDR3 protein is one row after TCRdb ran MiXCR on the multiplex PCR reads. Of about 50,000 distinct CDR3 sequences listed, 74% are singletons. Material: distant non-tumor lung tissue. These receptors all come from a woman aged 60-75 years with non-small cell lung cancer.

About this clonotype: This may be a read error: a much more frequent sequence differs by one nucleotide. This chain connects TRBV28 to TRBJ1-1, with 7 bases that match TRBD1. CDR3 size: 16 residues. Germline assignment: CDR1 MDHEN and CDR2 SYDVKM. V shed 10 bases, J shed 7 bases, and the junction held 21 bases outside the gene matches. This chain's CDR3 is CAIRPERMTGRVEAFF. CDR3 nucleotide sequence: TGTGCCATCAGGCCCGAACGGATGACAGGGAGGGTTGAAGCTTTCTTT.

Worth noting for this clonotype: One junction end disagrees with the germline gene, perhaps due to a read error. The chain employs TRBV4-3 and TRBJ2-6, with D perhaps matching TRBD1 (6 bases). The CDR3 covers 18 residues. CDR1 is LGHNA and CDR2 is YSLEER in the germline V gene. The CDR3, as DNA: TGCGCCAGAAGCCAAGATGTGGCAGGGGCAACTGGGGCCAACGTCCTGACTTTC. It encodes CARSQDVAGATGANVLTF.

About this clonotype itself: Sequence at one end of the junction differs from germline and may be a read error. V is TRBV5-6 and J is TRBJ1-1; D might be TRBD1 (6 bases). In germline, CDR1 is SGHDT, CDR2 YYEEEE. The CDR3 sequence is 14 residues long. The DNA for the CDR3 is TGTACCAGCAGGACAAGGACAGAAGACACTGAAGCTTTCTTT. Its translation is CTSRTRTEDTEAFF.

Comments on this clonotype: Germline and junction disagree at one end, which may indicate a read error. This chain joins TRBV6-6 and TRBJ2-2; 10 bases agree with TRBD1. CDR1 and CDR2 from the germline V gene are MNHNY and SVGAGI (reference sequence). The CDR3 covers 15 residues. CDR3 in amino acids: CACSPGTGDTRELFF. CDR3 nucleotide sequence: TGTGCCTGCAGTCCCGGGACAGGGGACACCAGGGAGCTGTTTTTT.

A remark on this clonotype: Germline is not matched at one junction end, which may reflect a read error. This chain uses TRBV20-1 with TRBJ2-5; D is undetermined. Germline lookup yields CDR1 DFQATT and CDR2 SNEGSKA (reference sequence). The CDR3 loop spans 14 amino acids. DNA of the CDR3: TGCAGTGCTAGAGATTTAGGTACCTTAGAGACCCACTACTTC. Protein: CSARDLGTLETHYF.

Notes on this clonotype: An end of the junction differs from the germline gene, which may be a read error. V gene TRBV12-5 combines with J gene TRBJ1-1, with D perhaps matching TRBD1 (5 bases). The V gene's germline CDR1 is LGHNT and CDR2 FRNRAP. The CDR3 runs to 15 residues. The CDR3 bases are TGTGCTAGTGCCACAGGAATAGATGGGGTCACTGAAGCTTTATTC. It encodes CASATGIDGVTEALF.

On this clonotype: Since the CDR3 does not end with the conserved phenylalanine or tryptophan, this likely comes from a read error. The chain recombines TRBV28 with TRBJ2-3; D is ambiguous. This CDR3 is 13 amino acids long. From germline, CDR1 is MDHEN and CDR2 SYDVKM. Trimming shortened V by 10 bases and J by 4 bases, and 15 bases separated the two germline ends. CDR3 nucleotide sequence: TGTGCCATCAAAGGTGTCGGGCCAGATACGCAGTATATT. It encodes CAIKGVGPDTQYI.

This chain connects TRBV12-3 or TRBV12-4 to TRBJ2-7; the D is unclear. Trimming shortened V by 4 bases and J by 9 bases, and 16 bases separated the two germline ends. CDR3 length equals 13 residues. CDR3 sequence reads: CASSWQSKGVQYF. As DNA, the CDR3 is TGTGCCAGCAGTTGGCAATCGAAGGGCGTGCAGTACTTC.

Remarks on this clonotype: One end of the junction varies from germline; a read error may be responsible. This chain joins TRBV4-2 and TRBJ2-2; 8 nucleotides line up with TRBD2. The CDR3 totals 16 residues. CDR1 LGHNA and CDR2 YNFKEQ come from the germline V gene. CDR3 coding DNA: TGTGTCAGCAGCCAAGCGGCGCGGGAGGACACCGGGGAGCTGTTTTTT. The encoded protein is CVSSQAAREDTGELFF.